These 28 T cell receptor beta chains share one sample of origin, sequenced in a study of blood T cells in healthy people across ages. PCR was performed a second time for about 7 to 11 cycles using a sample-barcoded 5' primer and a J-beta primer mix. Each CDR3 protein gets one entry after TCRdb re-called the 5' RACE reads with MiXCR. Of 1.4 million to 1.5 million distinct CDR3 sequences in the sample, around two fifths were seen once. Specimen: blood. These receptors were collected from a woman aged 18-29 years in good health.

This clonotype has more than one count but fewer than ten. The J gene is TRBJ1-5, the V gene TRBV6-1; D is unclear. Trimming pared 1 base from V and 5 bases from J, leaving 12 bases between. In germline, CDR1 is MNHNS, CDR2 SASEGT. This CDR3 comprises 15 residues. CDR3 sequence (DNA): TGTGCCAGCAGTGAAGAGAAGGGAGCGTATCAGCCCCAGCATTTT. It codes for CASSEEKGAYQPQHF.

The V gene is TRBV9, the J gene TRBJ2-5; either TRBD1 or TRBD2 may supply D (6 bases each). Trimming shortened V by 0 bases and J by 5 bases, and 14 bases separated the two germline ends. CDR3 length: 15 residues. Germline-derived CDR1 and CDR2 are SGDLS and YYNGEE. The CDR3 nucleotides are TGTGCCAGCAGCGTAGAGGGGGGCAGGGTGGAGACCCAGTACTTC. Translation gives CASSVEGGRVETQYF.

The J gene is TRBJ2-2, the V gene TRBV6-1, with TRBD2 matching over 9 bases. In germline, CDR1 is MNHNS, CDR2 SASEGT. The V gene end was trimmed by 2 bases and the J gene end by 4 bases; junction bases not matched to a gene: 5. The CDR3 extends over 16 amino acids. CDR3 protein: CASSESTSGRTGELFF. The CDR3 bases are TGTGCCAGCAGTGAAAGTACTAGCGGGCGCACCGGGGAGCTGTTTTTT.

This rearrangement joins TRBV28 to TRBJ2-7; 9 bases line up with TRBD2. This CDR3 has 14 residues. From germline, CDR1 is MDHEN and CDR2 SYDVKM. The V gene end was trimmed by 5 bases and the J gene end by 2 bases; junction bases not matched to a gene: 4. The CDR3 nucleotides read TGTGCCAGCAGTAGGGTAGCGGGAGCCTACGAGCAGTACTTC. Its protein is CASSRVAGAYEQYF.

The chain combines TRBV6-6 with TRBJ2-1; TRBD1 or TRBD2 may be the D gene (6 bases each). The V end lost 7 bases, the J end lost 4 bases, and 17 bases lay between the germline ends. CDR3 length equals 15 residues. Germline V gene data show CDR1 as MNHNY and CDR2 as SVGAGI (reference sequence). This chain's CDR3 is CASTIPGAWYNEQFF. The DNA for the CDR3 is TGTGCCAGCACCATCCCGGGGGCGTGGTACAATGAGCAGTTCTTC.

The rearrangement uses TRBV10-1 and TRBJ2-1; 7 nucleotides align to TRBD2. The DNA matches TRBJ2-7 better at its end, which makes the J call doubtful. Germline V gene lookup returns CDR1 WNHNN and CDR2 SYGVQD (reference sequence). The CDR3 spans 17 residues. CDR3 in DNA: TGCGCCAGCAGTGACCCAGCTAGCGGACGCTCCTACAATGAGCAGTACTTC. This encodes CASSDPASGRSYNEQYF.

The V call is TRBV7-9, the J call TRBJ2-7; maybe TRBD2 (6 bases). Matching the DNA end better, TRBJ2-5 makes the J call doubtful. The CDR3 has 16 residues. Germline loops: CDR1 SEHNR, CDR2 FQNEAQ (reference sequence). DNA of the CDR3: TGTGCCAGCAGCTTATTAGCGGCCATCGAAGGGGAGACCCAGTACTTC. It is translated as CASSLLAAIEGETQYF.

V usage is TRBV11-2 and J usage is TRBJ1-1; no clear D gene. Trimming left V 2 bases short and J 0 bases short, with 13 bases between. The CDR3 extends over 16 amino acids. Per germline, CDR1 SGHAT and CDR2 FQNNGV. DNA of the CDR3: TGTGCCAGCAGCTTACCGATAGGGCCGATGAACACTGAAGCTTTCTTT. It specifies CASSLPIGPMNTEAFF.

This clonotype was found a few times. The rearrangement joins TRBV27 to TRBJ2-1, with TRBD2 matching 9 bases. After removal of 5 bases from V and 10 bases from J, the junction contained 18 bases not matched to a gene. Germline V lookup: CDR1 MNHEY, CDR2 SMNVEV (reference sequence). This CDR3 region has 17 residues. The CDR3 here is CASSHRTFLAGASEQFF. The CDR3 nucleotides read TGTGCCAGCAGTCATCGAACGTTCTTAGCGGGAGCATCCGAGCAGTTCTTC.

This clonotype showed up just a few times. The chain carries TRBV7-2 and TRBJ2-7, with 7 bases matching TRBD1. Germline loops: CDR1 SGHTA, CDR2 FQGNSA. The CDR3 runs 15 residues. Trimming cost V 5 bases and J 5 bases; bases outside gene matches: 12. CDR3 nucleotides: TGTGCCAGCAGCCAGGCCGGGACAGACTACCACGAGCAGTACTTC. Translating it yields CASSQAGTDYHEQYF.

This clonotype was picked up one time. The J gene is TRBJ1-5, the V gene TRBV2, with D tentatively TRBD1 (5 bases). V was trimmed by 7 bases and J by 5 bases, leaving 9 bases between them. This CDR3 is built from 12 residues. In germline, CDR1 is SNHLY, CDR2 FYNNEI. For the CDR3, the DNA is TGTGCCAGCACCCAGGGAGATCAGCCCCAGCATTTT. This gives the protein CASTQGDQPQHF.

The rearrangement joins TRBV7-2 to TRBJ1-2; TRBD1 matches 8 bases. Germline-derived CDR1 and CDR2 are SGHTA and FQGNSA. Trimming cost V 3 bases and J 7 bases; bases outside gene matches: 1. This CDR3 comprises 12 residues. CDR3 loop: CASSFGQGGYTF. DNA for the CDR3: TGTGCCAGCAGCTTCGGACAGGGTGGCTACACCTTC.

This clonotype was found a few times. The gene calls are TRBV10-3 and TRBJ2-3, with 7 bases fitting TRBD1. Germline loops: CDR1 ENHRY, CDR2 SYGVKD. The CDR3 is 15 amino acids. After removal of 6 bases from V and 1 base from J, the junction contained 7 bases not matched to a gene. In DNA form, the CDR3 reads TGTGCCATCAGAATCGACAGGGCCCGCACAGATACGCAGTATTTT. Translated, it gives CAIRIDRARTDTQYF.

Note on this clonotype: A junction end diverges from the germline sequence, so it may reflect a read error. The rearrangement uses TRBV7-9 and TRBJ2-5; D remains unclear. CDR3 size: 12 residues. Germline assignment: CDR1 SEHNR and CDR2 FQNEAQ (reference sequence). The CDR3 protein is CAISLGDNEQYF. CDR3 coding DNA: TGTGCCATCAGCTTAGGCGACAATGAGCAGTACTTC.

This clonotype has just one count. The V call is TRBV6-5, the J call TRBJ2-7, with 7 bases lining up with TRBD2. CDR3 length: 16 residues. Looked up from germline, CDR1 is MNHEY and CDR2 is SVGAGI. V gave up 3 bases and J gave up 1 base; unmatched junction bases: 9. Here the CDR3 reads CASSYGGGGLSYEQYF. In nucleotides, the CDR3 is TGTGCCAGCAGTTATGGAGGCGGGGGACTATCCTACGAGCAGTACTTC.

The chain links TRBV7-9 to TRBJ1-2, with TRBD1 identical over 10 bases. V dropped 3 bases and J dropped 4; count of bases not matched to a gene: 11. The V gene's germline CDR1 is SEHNR and CDR2 FQNEAQ (reference sequence). This CDR3 has 17 amino acids. The CDR3 loop reads CASSFVGQGTSFYGYTF. CDR3 DNA sequence: TGTGCCAGCAGCTTTGTGGGACAGGGGACTTCCTTCTATGGCTACACCTTC.

The chain has TRBV3-1 and TRBJ2-1; D is perhaps TRBD2 (5 bases). The CDR3 loop spans 14 amino acids. CDR1 LGHDT and CDR2 YNNKEL come from the germline V gene (reference sequence). Trimming stripped 1 base from V and 6 bases from J, with 10 bases between. CDR3: CASSQVGNSNEQFF. CDR3 DNA: TGTGCCAGCAGCCAAGTCGGGAACAGCAATGAGCAGTTCTTC.

This clonotype was seen a handful of times. The rearrangement joins TRBV6-5 to TRBJ2-1; D is unresolved. The J call is in doubt because the DNA end fits TRBJ2-7 better. In germline, CDR1 is MNHEY, CDR2 SVGAGI. The CDR3 extends over 13 amino acids. The CDR3 loop reads CASSQDVDYEQYF. The CDR3 DNA reads TGTGCCAGCAGCCAGGATGTAGACTACGAGCAGTACTTC.

This clonotype appeared many times. The genes are TRBV7-8 and TRBJ1-2; 10 bases are shared with TRBD1. CDR1 SGHVS and CDR2 FQNEAQ come from the germline V gene. V shed 1 base and J 7 bases; nucleotides not matched to a gene: 6. CDR3 size: 15 residues. The CDR3 DNA reads TGTGCCAGCAGCTTAGAGGGACAGGGGACTTCTGGCTACACCTTC. It codes for CASSLEGQGTSGYTF.

Comments on this clonotype: Mismatch with germline at one junction end may stem from a read error. This sequence joins TRBV7-2 and TRBJ2-3; D might be TRBD2 (5 bases). The CDR3 loop spans 15 amino acids. Germline V gene lookup returns CDR1 SGHTA and CDR2 FQGNSA. Written as DNA, the CDR3 is TGTGCCGGCAGCCCTCGGACTGGGTTTCGGGATACGCAGTATTTT. Its protein is CAGSPRTGFRDTQYF.

The CDR3 DNA is TGTGCCAGCAGTCCCTCCCCCGGAATCTCCTACGAGCAGTACTTC. Residues: CASSPSPGISYEQYF. The genes are TRBV28 and TRBJ2-7; unclear D gene. The V and J ends lost 5 bases and 0 bases respectively, with 14 bases between them. The CDR3 has 15 amino acids. CDR1 is MDHEN and CDR2 is SYDVKM in the germline V gene.

The DNA for the CDR3 is TGTGCCAGCAGCTTGTTAGATCTAGGGGCCAACGTCCTGACTTTC. Translation gives CASSLLDLGANVLTF. This sequence joins TRBV11-1 and TRBJ2-6; D gene unclear. V lost 3 bases and J lost 4, with 10 bases in between. CDR3 length: 15 residues. Germline V gives CDR1 SGHAT, CDR2 FQDESV (reference sequence).

Only a few counts were recorded for this clonotype. V and J are TRBV7-2 and TRBJ2-1; D possibly corresponds to TRBD2 (5 bases). V lost 3 bases and J lost 2, with 11 bases in between. Germline values: CDR1 SGHTA, CDR2 FQGNSA. CDR3 size: 15 residues. CDR3 in amino acids: CASSFQDLTYNEQFF. CDR3 nucleotide sequence: TGTGCCAGCAGCTTCCAGGACTTAACCTACAATGAGCAGTTCTTC.

This clonotype was detected a few times. The chain employs TRBV13 and TRBJ2-1; the match to TRBD2 covers 9 bases. CDR1 and CDR2 (germline): PRHDT, FYEKMQ (reference sequence). The CDR3 extends over 17 amino acids. V gave up 3 bases and J gave up 6 bases; unmatched junction bases: 12. The CDR3 nucleotides are TGTGCCAGCAGCTTTTCGCCCGGGACTAGCTTGGGCAATGAGCAGTTCTTC. Its translation is CASSFSPGTSLGNEQFF.

This rearrangement joins TRBV5-1 to TRBJ1-1; TRBD1 might be the D (5 bases). V lost 3 bases and J lost 1, with 13 bases in between. The CDR3 loop spans 15 amino acids. Germline V gives CDR1 SGHRS, CDR2 YFSETQ. The CDR3 protein is CASSSKGVGNTEAFF. In nucleotides, the CDR3 is TGCGCCAGCAGCTCGAAAGGGGTGGGGAACACTGAAGCTTTCTTT.

This rearrangement joins TRBV6-5 to TRBJ1-1; D might be TRBD1 (5 bases). The CDR3 contains 15 residues. The germline V gene encodes CDR1 MNHEY and CDR2 SVGAGI. V was pared by 0 bases and J by 0 bases, with 8 bases between. The CDR3 loop is CASSYSHRMNTEAFF. The CDR3 nucleotides read TGTGCCAGCAGTTACTCGCACAGGATGAACACTGAAGCTTTCTTT.

This clonotype was picked up a small number of times. The chain recombines TRBV4-1 with TRBJ1-2, with 11 bases lining up with TRBD1. The germline CDR1 and CDR2 sequences are MGHRA and YSYEKL. CDR3 length: 14 residues. Trimming took 4 bases from V and 8 from J; bases not matched to a gene: 6. CDR3 sequence reads: CASSLLGTGGGYTF. The CDR3 DNA follows: TGCGCCAGCAGCCTGCTAGGGACAGGGGGAGGCTACACCTTC.

This sequence joins TRBV12-3 or TRBV12-4 and TRBJ2-3; D gene ambiguous. The CDR3 length is 15 residues. V was trimmed by 7 bases and J by 9 bases, leaving 23 bases between them. Here the CDR3 reads CASILVDSVVGTQYF. For the CDR3, the DNA is TGTGCCAGCATTCTCGTTGACTCTGTTGTGGGGACGCAGTATTTT.